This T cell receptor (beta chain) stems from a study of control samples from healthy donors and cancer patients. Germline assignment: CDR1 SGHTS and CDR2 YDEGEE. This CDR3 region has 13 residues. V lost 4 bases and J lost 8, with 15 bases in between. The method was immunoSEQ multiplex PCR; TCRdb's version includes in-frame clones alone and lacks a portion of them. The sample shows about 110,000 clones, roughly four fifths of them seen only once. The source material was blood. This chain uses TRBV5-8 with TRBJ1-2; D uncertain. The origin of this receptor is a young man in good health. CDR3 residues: CASSRRGWSGYTF. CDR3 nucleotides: TGTGCCAGCAGCCGGAGAGGATGGAGCGGCTACACCTTC.